The 32 T cell receptor beta chains given below trace back to one sample, sequenced in a study of CXCR3-negative and CXCR3-positive naive CD8 T cells. Findings of the study overall: CXCR3-expressing naive cells carried TRB CDR3s more hydrophobic than those of CXCR3-negative naive cells.

The antigens of these receptors remain unknown. Via 5' RACE with UMI labels, TRB cDNA libraries were prepared. TCRdb re-called the 5' RACE reads and shows each CDR3 protein once, DNA omitted. The listing records roughly 93,000 distinct CDR3 sequences. Sequencing input: naive CXCR3+ CD8+ T cells from blood. Subset denoted: CD45RO-CCR7+CD27+CD95- naive CD8+ T cells expressing CXCR3 (TNR3+). The receptors here all came from a human donor in good health. Some clones in this sample may be carry-over from other donors' samples.

The chain employs TRBV2 and TRBJ2-1; the TRBD2 assignment by TCRdb is unverifiable without DNA. CDR3 length equals 19 residues. The germline V gene has CDR1 SNHLY and CDR2 FYNNEI. CDR3 region: CASSDWTSGGAFSYNEQFF. Combining the CDR3 with reference TRBV2 and TRBJ2-1 gives the whole variable domain EPEVTQTPSHQVTQMGQEVILRCVPISNHLYFYWYRQILGQKVEFLVSFYNNEISEKSEIFDDQFSVERPDGSNFTLKIRSTKLEDSAMYFCASSDWTSGGAFSYNEQFFGPGTRLTVL.

The chain combines TRBV7-9 with TRBJ2-1; as DNA is missing, the TRBD1 call by TCRdb cannot be tested. This CDR3 comprises 13 residues. Germline V gives CDR1 SEHNR, CDR2 FQNEAQ (reference sequence). This CDR3 is CASNEVGGGEQFF. The full variable domain, its missing parts supplied by reference TRBV7-9 and TRBJ2-1, is DTGVSQNPRHKITKRGQNVTFRCDPISEHNRLYWYRQTLGQGPEFLTYFQNEAQLEKSRLLSDRFSAERPKGSFSTLEIQRTEQGDSAMYLCASNEVGGGEQFFGPGTRLTVL.

The CDR3 loop reads CSVHPTGTANTEAFF. The J gene is TRBJ1-1, the V gene TRBV29-1; TCRdb indicates TRBD1, and absent DNA this call remains unverified. CDR3 length: 15 residues. Germline V gene sequence: CDR1 SQVTM, CDR2 ANQGSEA. Using reference TRBV29-1 and TRBJ1-1 for the parts outside the CDR3, the full variable domain is SAVISQKPSRDICQRGTSLTIQCQVDSQVTMMFWYRQQPGQSLTLIATANQGSEATYESGFVIDKFPISRPNLTFSTLTVSNMSPEDSSIYLCSVHPTGTANTEAFFGQGTRLTVV.

The chain uses TRBV29-1 and TRBJ2-2. Germline V gene lookup returns CDR1 SQVTM and CDR2 ANQGSEA. The CDR3 has 12 residues. CDR3 sequence reads: CSVPGDTGELFF.

The gene calls are TRBV12-3 or TRBV12-4 and TRBJ1-3. This CDR3 contains 14 residues. Here the CDR3 reads CASSLRVGGNTIYF.

V and J are TRBV5-1 and TRBJ1-3; TCRdb gives TRBD1 as the D gene, but with no DNA this cannot be confirmed. CDR1 SGHRS and CDR2 YFSETQ come from the germline V gene. The CDR3 runs to 16 residues. The CDR3 region is CASSSAGDHSGNTIYF.

CDR3 sequence reads: CASSYHDGGRTEAFF. The gene calls are TRBV6-5 and TRBJ1-1; the D gene TCRdb calls, TRBD1, cannot be checked with no DNA. This CDR3 contains 15 residues. Germline CDR1 is MNHEY and CDR2 is SVGAGI.

The V call is TRBV19, the J call TRBJ2-7; the D call from TCRdb, TRBD1, cannot be confirmed without DNA. This CDR3 region has 16 residues. In germline, CDR1 is LNHDA, CDR2 SQIVND (reference sequence). The CDR3 here is CASSIDSGTGTYEQYF.

The V gene is TRBV7-9, the J gene TRBJ2-1; the D call from TCRdb, TRBD1, cannot be confirmed without DNA. CDR3 length equals 14 residues. Per the germline V gene, CDR1 is SEHNR and CDR2 is FQNEAQ (reference sequence). The CDR3 spells CASTVADSYNEQFF.

This chain uses TRBV7-7 with TRBJ2-5; the TRBD2 assignment by TCRdb is unverifiable without DNA. CDR1 is SSHAT and CDR2 is FNYEAQ in the germline V gene (reference sequence). This CDR3 comprises 15 residues. The CDR3 reads CASSWTSGEQETQYF.

The chain employs TRBV28 and TRBJ1-5; checking the TCRdb D call of TRBD1 is not possible without DNA. Germline CDR1 reads MDHEN; CDR2 reads SYDVKM. The CDR3 is made up of 15 amino acids. CDR3 in amino acids: CASRSRQNSNRPQHF.

This chain connects TRBV27 to TRBJ1-1; as DNA is missing, the TRBD1 call by TCRdb cannot be tested. The germline gives CDR1 MNHEY, CDR2 SMNVEV (reference sequence). CDR3 length: 15 residues. CDR3 region: CASSLSRGADTEAFF.

This chain connects TRBV7-7 to TRBJ2-2; as DNA is missing, the TRBD1 call by TCRdb cannot be tested. This CDR3 has 16 amino acids. Germline assignment: CDR1 SSHAT and CDR2 FNYEAQ (reference sequence). The CDR3 here is CAIYIPTEFAPGELFF.

The chain uses TRBV29-1 and TRBJ2-3; TCRdb calls TRBD2, which cannot be checked without DNA. The CDR3 is 15 amino acids. Germline V gene lookup returns CDR1 SQVTM and CDR2 ANQGSEA. The CDR3 is CSVETGGPYTDTQYF.

CDR3 sequence: CASSSLTGRPDTQYF. The V gene is TRBV12-3 or TRBV12-4, the J gene TRBJ2-3; TCRdb's assignment of TRBD1 cannot be checked, as there is no DNA. CDR3 size: 15 residues.

The chain couples TRBV7-6 to TRBJ2-7; the D call from TCRdb, TRBD1, cannot be confirmed without DNA. Per the germline V gene, CDR1 is SGHVS and CDR2 is FNYEAQ. The CDR3 totals 14 residues. CDR3 region: CASSTPGQGHEQYF.

The chain employs TRBV5-1 and TRBJ1-1. Germline V gene data show CDR1 as SGHRS and CDR2 as YFSETQ. The CDR3 is 15 residues long. The CDR3 sequence is CASTNGRQMNTEAFF.

The rearrangement uses TRBV6-1 and TRBJ2-2; the D call from TCRdb, TRBD2, cannot be confirmed without DNA. Germline V gene data show CDR1 as MNHNS and CDR2 as SASEGT. The CDR3 runs 17 residues. The CDR3 loop is CASSSPLLAGAFGELFF.

This chain connects TRBV12-3 or TRBV12-4 to TRBJ2-2; TCRdb lists TRBD2, though no DNA is available to test this call. The CDR3 has 15 amino acids. Here the CDR3 reads CASSQTSPGTGELFF.

This rearrangement joins TRBV6-5 to TRBJ1-4. Per germline, CDR1 MNHEY and CDR2 SVGAGI. This CDR3 has 16 amino acids. The CDR3: CASSSIGGRTNEKLFF.

The gene calls are TRBV10-3 and TRBJ2-7; there is no DNA to check the TCRdb D call of TRBD1. The CDR3 runs 15 residues. From germline, CDR1 is ENHRY and CDR2 SYGVKD. The CDR3 region is CAIRESGTEDYEQYF.

V and J are TRBV20-1 and TRBJ2-7. The germline CDR1 and CDR2 sequences are DFQATT and SNEGSKA (reference sequence). This CDR3 spans 13 amino acids. CDR3 protein: CSARGEPIDEQYF.

The chain is built from TRBV6-4 and TRBJ1-1; TCRdb picks TRBD1, but there is no DNA to check that call. Germline V gene data show CDR1 as MRHNA and CDR2 as SNTAGT. This CDR3 has 14 amino acids. The CDR3 spells CASSAVAGAPEAFF.

The chain is built from TRBV12-3 or TRBV12-4 and TRBJ2-1; without DNA, the TCRdb call of TRBD1 cannot be checked. This CDR3 has 15 residues. The CDR3 is CACSSGTGGLNEQFF.

V gene TRBV6-2 or TRBV6-3 combines with J gene TRBJ2-7; as DNA is missing, the TRBD2 call by TCRdb cannot be tested. This CDR3 contains 13 residues. Germline CDR1 reads MNHEY; CDR2 reads SVGEGT. The CDR3 spells CASRTSGNYEQYF.

The J gene is TRBJ2-5, the V gene TRBV7-2. The CDR3 has 15 amino acids. Germline CDR1 reads SGHTA; CDR2 reads FQGNSA. CDR3 sequence: CASSLGESYQETQYF.

This chain connects TRBV11-3 to TRBJ1-2; TCRdb outputs TRBD1, but without DNA this stays unchecked. The CDR3 is made up of 14 amino acids. CDR1 SGHNT and CDR2 YENEEA come from the germline V gene. The chain's CDR3 is CASSSIPTGNGYTF.

The J gene is TRBJ1-2, the V gene TRBV7-9; TCRdb returns TRBD1, unconfirmable since there is no DNA. CDR3 size: 12 residues. CDR1 is SEHNR, CDR2 FQNEAQ, per germline (reference sequence). CDR3 protein: CASSPGTGHYTF.

The gene calls are TRBV14 and TRBJ2-6. CDR3 length: 15 residues. Per the germline V gene, CDR1 is SGHDN and CDR2 is FVKESK. The CDR3 sequence: CASSQSDSGANVLTF.

The chain has TRBV29-1 and TRBJ1-2. CDR3 length: 17 residues. Germline V lookup: CDR1 SQVTM, CDR2 ANQGSEA. The CDR3 is CSVEGEAATRLGYGYTF.

The chain is built from TRBV7-9 and TRBJ2-1. Germline V gives CDR1 SEHNR, CDR2 FQNEAQ (reference sequence). The CDR3 spans 16 residues. This chain's CDR3 is CASSLESGFSYNEQFF.

The CDR3 sequence: CSAPETGTSYEQYF. The rearrangement uses TRBV20-1 and TRBJ2-7; absent DNA, TCRdb's TRBD1 call cannot be checked. CDR3 length equals 14 residues. The germline CDR1 and CDR2 sequences are DFQATT and SNEGSKA (reference sequence).